The 15 T cell receptor beta chains given below trace back to one sample, sequenced in a study of cytomegalovirus exposure and HLA in healthy donors. Primers: 60 Vbeta forward and 13 Jbeta reverse. Clones were sequenced by immunoSEQ multiplex PCR, and TCRdb holds only the in-frame ones, with some missing. The sample has about 150,000 clones; 70% to 85% are singletons. The specimen was PBMCs. The receptors were gathered from a woman in her fifties or sixties in good health and CMV-seropositive.

V usage is TRBV19 and J usage is TRBJ2-7; tentatively, D is TRBD2 (6 bases). The CDR3 extends over 16 amino acids. Germline V gene lookup returns CDR1 LNHDA and CDR2 SQIVND (reference sequence). The ends were cut back, 4 bases at V and 0 bases at J, with 16 bases in the middle. Here the CDR3 reads CASSTPKSGSSYEQYF. CDR3 nucleotides: TGTGCCAGTAGTACCCCTAAATCCGGGAGCTCCTACGAGCAGTACTTC.

This chain links TRBV27 with TRBJ1-1; TRBD1 matches at 8 bases. J gave up 1 base and V 4 bases, and 5 bases lay outside the gene matches. In germline, CDR1 is MNHEY, CDR2 SMNVEV (reference sequence). This CDR3 is built from 15 residues. For the CDR3, the DNA is TGTGCCAGCAGTTATAGTCAGGGGGCGAACACTGAAGCTTTCTTT. It codes for CASSYSQGANTEAFF.

V is TRBV7-9 and J is TRBJ1-4; a possible D gene is TRBD1 (6 bases). Per the germline V gene, CDR1 is SEHNR and CDR2 is FQNEAQ (reference sequence). The V end was cut by 4 bases, the J end by 8 bases, with 14 bases between. The CDR3 has 14 amino acids. This CDR3 is CASSWGGVGEKLFF. CDR3 nucleotide sequence: TGTGCCAGCAGCTGGGGGGGCGTAGGGGAAAAACTGTTTTTT.

V gene TRBV30 combines with J gene TRBJ2-6; 11 nucleotides agree with TRBD1. The J segment lost 0 bases and the V segment lost 0 bases, leaving 4 bases of the junction unmatched. This CDR3 spans 18 amino acids. Looked up from germline, CDR1 is GTSNPN and CDR2 is SVGIG (reference sequence). The DNA for the CDR3 is TGTGCCTGGAGTGTTGGACAGGGGGCCCTCTCTGGGGCCAACGTCCTGACTTTC. It encodes CAWSVGQGALSGANVLTF.

This clone has more than one count but fewer than ten. The chain has TRBV5-1 and TRBJ2-7, with a weak D call TRBD1 (6 bases). V was pared by 0 bases and J by 0 bases, with 10 bases between. Germline V CDR1 and CDR2: SGHRS, YFSETQ. This CDR3 contains 15 residues. The CDR3 loop is CASSLGDKSSYEQYF. For the CDR3, the DNA is TGCGCCAGCAGCTTGGGGGACAAGAGCTCCTACGAGCAGTACTTC.

The chain recombines TRBV6-1 with TRBJ2-1; a possible D gene is TRBD2 (6 bases). Germline CDR1 MNHNS, CDR2 SASEGT. The CDR3 spans 13 residues. Trimming stripped 10 bases from V and 6 bases from J, with 16 bases between. The CDR3 spells CANSGTEGNEQFF. As DNA, the CDR3 is TGTGCCAACTCCGGGACGGAGGGCAATGAGCAGTTCTTC.

V usage is TRBV7-9 and J usage is TRBJ2-5; the D gene is possibly TRBD2 (6 bases). The CDR3 has 14 residues. V lost 6 bases to trimming and J lost 5 bases, with 16 bases between them. Germline lookup yields CDR1 SEHNR and CDR2 FQNEAQ (reference sequence). The CDR3 loop reads CASSPRGPDETQYF. The CDR3 nucleotides read TGTGCCAGCAGTCCGCGGGGCCCTGACGAGACCCAGTACTTC.

The J gene is TRBJ1-1, the V gene TRBV7-2; 8 nucleotides match TRBD1. J gave up 11 bases and V 8 bases, and 16 bases lay outside the gene matches. Germline CDR1 is SGHTA and CDR2 is FQGNSA. This CDR3 is built from 14 residues. CDR3: CASGLGRGQATAFF. The DNA of the CDR3 is TGTGCCAGCGGGTTAGGCAGGGGGCAGGCGACGGCTTTCTTT. Full variable domain (missing parts from reference TRBV7-2 and TRBJ1-1): GAGVSQSPSNKVTEKGKDVELRCDPISGHTALYWYRQSLGQGLEFLIYFQGNSAPDKSGLPSDRFSAERTGGSVSTLTIQRTQQEDSAVYLCASGLGRGQATAFFGQGTRLTVV.

The V and J genes are TRBV5-6 and TRBJ2-1; maybe TRBD2 (6 bases). The CDR3 runs to 17 residues. V gave up 4 bases and J gave up 0 bases, with 17 bases separating them. The germline V gene encodes CDR1 SGHDT and CDR2 YYEEEE. Here the CDR3 DNA reads TGTGCCAGCAGCGGGTTGGCGGGGTGGAGCTCCTACAATGAGCAGTTCTTC. It encodes CASSGLAGWSSYNEQFF.

The CDR3 protein is CASSLDTASYNEQFF. CDR3 nucleotides: TGTGCCAGCAGCTTGGACACCGCCTCCTACAATGAGCAGTTCTTC. The chain combines TRBV5-4 with TRBJ2-1; D gene unclear. CDR3 length: 15 amino acids. V was pared by 0 bases and J by 0 bases, with 7 bases between. Germline V gene lookup returns CDR1 SGHNT and CDR2 YYREEE (reference sequence).

The V and J genes are TRBV30 and TRBJ2-1, with 9 bases lining up with TRBD2. Trimming removed 0 bases from V and 6 bases from J; junction bases left unmatched: 6. The CDR3 spans 15 residues. The germline V gene encodes CDR1 GTSNPN and CDR2 SVGIG (reference sequence). This CDR3 is CAWSVRSGGFNEQFF. CDR3 sequence (DNA): TGTGCCTGGAGTGTACGGAGCGGGGGGTTCAATGAGCAGTTCTTC.

This clone was detected only once. This chain uses TRBV4-1 with TRBJ1-2; the D gene is possibly TRBD1 (6 bases). The CDR3 runs 13 residues. The V end was cut by 3 bases, the J end by 8 bases, with 13 bases between. The germline V gene has CDR1 MGHRA and CDR2 YSYEKL. For the CDR3, the DNA is TGCGCCAGCAGCCACAGTTCAGGGGCCGGCTACACCTTC. Translation: CASSHSSGAGYTF.

The chain links TRBV19 to TRBJ2-1; D is perhaps TRBD2 (7 bases). Germline values: CDR1 LNHDA, CDR2 SQIVND (reference sequence). This CDR3 region has 17 residues. V lost 8 bases and J 5 bases, leaving 25 bases between the germline ends. The DNA of the CDR3 is TGTGCCAGTCGGGCCACACTTACCGGGGGGCCCCACAATGAGCAGTTCTTC. Its translation: CASRATLTGGPHNEQFF. Full variable domain (missing parts from reference TRBV19 and TRBJ2-1): DGGITQSPKYLFRKEGQNVTLSCEQNLNHDAMYWYRQDPGQGLRLIYYSQIVNDFQKGDIAEGYSVSREKKESFPLTVTSAQKNPTAFYLCASRATLTGGPHNEQFFGPGTRLTVL.

The chain joins TRBV19 to TRBJ1-4; 8 nucleotides line up with TRBD1. Trimming removed 1 base from V and 7 bases from J; junction bases left unmatched: 5. The germline V gene encodes CDR1 LNHDA and CDR2 SQIVND (reference sequence). CDR3 length: 15 amino acids. CDR3 sequence reads: CASSIGGDRGEKLFF. DNA of the CDR3: TGTGCCAGTAGTATAGGTGGTGACAGGGGTGAAAAACTGTTTTTT.

This rearrangement joins TRBV2 to TRBJ2-3; 8 nucleotides agree with TRBD1. This CDR3 is built from 16 residues. With 0 bases clipped from V and 6 bases from J, the junction kept 8 bases outside the gene matches. CDR1 SNHLY and CDR2 FYNNEI come from the germline V gene. CDR3 sequence (DNA): TGTGCCAGCAGTGAAGCGGTCCCAGGGGGCGCGGATACGCAGTATTTT. It yields the protein CASSEAVPGGADTQYF.